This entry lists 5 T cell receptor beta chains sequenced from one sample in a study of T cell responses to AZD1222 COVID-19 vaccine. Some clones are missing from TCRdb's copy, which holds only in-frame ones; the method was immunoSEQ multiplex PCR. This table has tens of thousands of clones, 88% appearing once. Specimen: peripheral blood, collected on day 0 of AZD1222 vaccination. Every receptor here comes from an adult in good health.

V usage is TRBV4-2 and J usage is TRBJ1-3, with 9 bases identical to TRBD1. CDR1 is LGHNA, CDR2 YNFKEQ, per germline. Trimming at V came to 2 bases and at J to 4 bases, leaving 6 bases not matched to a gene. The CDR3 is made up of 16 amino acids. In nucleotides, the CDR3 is TGTGCCAGCAGCCAACATGGACAGGGGTACGGAAACACCATATATTTT. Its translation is CASSQHGQGYGNTIYF.

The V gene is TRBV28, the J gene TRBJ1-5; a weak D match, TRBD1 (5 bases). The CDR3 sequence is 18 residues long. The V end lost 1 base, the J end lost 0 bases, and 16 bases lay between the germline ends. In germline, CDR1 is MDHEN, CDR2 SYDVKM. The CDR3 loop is CASSLLVVGDYSNQPQHF. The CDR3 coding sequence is TGTGCCAGCAGTTTATTGGTCGTGGGGGACTATAGCAATCAGCCCCAGCATTTT.

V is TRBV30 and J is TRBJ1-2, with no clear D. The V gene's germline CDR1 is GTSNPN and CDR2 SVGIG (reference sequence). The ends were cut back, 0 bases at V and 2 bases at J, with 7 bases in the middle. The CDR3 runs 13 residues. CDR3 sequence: CAWSVGRNYGYTF. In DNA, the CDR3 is TGTGCCTGGAGTGTAGGCAGAAACTATGGCTACACCTTC.

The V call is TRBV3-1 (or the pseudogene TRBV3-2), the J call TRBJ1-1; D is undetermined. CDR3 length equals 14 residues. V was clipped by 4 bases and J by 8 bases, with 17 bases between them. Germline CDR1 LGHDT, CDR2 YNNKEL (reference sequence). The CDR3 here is CASSRPGVRTEAFF. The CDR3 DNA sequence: TGTGCCAGCAGCCGTCCTGGGGTCAGGACCGAAGCTTTCTTT.

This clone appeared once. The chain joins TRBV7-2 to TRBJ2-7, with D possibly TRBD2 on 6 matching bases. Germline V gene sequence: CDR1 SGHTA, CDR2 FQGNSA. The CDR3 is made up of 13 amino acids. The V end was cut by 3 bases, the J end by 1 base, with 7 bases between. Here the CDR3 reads CASSFSGSYEQYF. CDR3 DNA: TGTGCCAGCAGCTTTAGCGGATCCTACGAGCAGTACTTC.